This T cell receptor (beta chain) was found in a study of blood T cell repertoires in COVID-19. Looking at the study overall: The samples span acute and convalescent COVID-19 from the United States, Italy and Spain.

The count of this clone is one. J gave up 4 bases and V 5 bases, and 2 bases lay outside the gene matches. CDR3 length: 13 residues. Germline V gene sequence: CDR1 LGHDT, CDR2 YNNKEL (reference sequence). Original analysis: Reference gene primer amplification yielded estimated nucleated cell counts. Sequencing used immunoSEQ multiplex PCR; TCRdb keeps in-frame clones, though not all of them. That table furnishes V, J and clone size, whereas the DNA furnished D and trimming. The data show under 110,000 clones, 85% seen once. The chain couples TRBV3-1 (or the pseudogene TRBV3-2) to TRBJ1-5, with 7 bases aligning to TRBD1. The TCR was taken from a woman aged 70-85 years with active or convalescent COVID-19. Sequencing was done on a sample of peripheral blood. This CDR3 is CASSIQGNQPQHF. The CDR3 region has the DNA TGTGCCAGCAGCATACAGGGGAATCAGCCCCAGCATTTT.